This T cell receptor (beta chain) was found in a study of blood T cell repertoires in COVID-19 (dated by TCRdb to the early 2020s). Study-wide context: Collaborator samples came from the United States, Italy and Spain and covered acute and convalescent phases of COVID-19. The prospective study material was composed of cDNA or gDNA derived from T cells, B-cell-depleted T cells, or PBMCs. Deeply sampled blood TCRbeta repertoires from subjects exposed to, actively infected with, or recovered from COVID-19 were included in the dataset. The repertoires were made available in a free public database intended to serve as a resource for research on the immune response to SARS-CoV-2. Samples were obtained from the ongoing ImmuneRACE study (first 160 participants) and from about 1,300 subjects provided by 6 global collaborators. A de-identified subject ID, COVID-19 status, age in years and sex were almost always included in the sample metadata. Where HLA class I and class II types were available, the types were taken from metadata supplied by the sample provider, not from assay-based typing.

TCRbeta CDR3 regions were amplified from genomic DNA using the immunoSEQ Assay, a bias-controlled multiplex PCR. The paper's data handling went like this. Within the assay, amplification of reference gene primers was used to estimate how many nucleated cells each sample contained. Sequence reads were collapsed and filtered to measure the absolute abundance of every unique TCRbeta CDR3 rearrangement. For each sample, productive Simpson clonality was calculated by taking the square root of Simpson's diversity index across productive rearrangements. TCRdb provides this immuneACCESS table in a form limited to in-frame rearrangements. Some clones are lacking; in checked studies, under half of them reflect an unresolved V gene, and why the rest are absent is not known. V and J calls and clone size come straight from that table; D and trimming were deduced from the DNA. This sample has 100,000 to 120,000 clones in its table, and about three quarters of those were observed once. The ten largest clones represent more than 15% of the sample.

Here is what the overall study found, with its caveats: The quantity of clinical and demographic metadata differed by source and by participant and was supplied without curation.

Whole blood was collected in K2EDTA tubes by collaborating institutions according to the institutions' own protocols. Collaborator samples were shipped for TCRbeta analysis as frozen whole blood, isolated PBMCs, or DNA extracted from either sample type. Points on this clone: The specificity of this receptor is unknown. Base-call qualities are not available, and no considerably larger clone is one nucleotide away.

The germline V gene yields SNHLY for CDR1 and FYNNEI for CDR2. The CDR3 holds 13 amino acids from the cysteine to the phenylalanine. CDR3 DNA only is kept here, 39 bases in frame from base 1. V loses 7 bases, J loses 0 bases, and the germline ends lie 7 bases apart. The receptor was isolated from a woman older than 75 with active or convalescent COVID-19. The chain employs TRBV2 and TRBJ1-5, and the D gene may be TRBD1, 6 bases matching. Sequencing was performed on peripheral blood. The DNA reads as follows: TGTGCCAGCAAGGGGGATAGCAATCAGCCCCAGCATTTT. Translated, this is CASKGDSNQPQHF.